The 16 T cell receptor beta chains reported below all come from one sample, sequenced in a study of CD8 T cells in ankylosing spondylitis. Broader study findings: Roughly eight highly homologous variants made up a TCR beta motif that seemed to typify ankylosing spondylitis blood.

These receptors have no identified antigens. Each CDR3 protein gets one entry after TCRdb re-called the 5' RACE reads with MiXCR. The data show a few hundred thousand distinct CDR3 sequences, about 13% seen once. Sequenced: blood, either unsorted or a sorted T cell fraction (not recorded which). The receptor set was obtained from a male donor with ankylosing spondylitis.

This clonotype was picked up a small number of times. The CDR3 loop reads CASSLVTSGRSEQFF. Written as DNA, the CDR3 is TGTGCCAGCAGTTTAGTAACTAGCGGGAGATCTGAGCAGTTCTTC. The genes are TRBV12-3 or TRBV12-4 and TRBJ2-1, with TRBD2 matching 11 bases. The CDR3 loop spans 15 amino acids. Trimming took 1 base from V and 9 from J; bases not matched to a gene: 5.

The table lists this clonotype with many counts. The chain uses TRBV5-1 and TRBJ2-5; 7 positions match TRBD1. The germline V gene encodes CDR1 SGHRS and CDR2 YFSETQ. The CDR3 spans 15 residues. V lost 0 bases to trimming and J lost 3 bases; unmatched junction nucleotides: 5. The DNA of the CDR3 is TGCGCCAGCAGCTTGGTAGGGACAGCCGAAGAGACCCAGTACTTC. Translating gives CASSLVGTAEETQYF.

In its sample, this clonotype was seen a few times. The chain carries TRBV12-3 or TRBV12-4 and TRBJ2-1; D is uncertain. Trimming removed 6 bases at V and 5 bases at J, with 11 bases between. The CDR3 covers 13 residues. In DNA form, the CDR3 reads TGTGCCAGCAGGTATCTAAGTGACAATGAGCAGTTCTTC. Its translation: CASRYLSDNEQFF.

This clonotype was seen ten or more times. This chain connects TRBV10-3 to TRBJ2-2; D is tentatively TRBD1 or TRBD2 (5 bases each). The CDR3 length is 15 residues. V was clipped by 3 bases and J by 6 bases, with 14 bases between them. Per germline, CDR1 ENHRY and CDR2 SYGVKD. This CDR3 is CAISDGTGAPGELFF. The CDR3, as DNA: TGTGCCATCAGTGACGGGACCGGAGCACCCGGGGAGCTGTTTTTT.

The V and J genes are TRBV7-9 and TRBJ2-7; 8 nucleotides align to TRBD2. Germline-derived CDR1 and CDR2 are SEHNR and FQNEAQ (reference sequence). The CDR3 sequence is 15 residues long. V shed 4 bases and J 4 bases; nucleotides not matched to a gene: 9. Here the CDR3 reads CASSSTAGGPYEQYV. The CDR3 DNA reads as TGTGCCAGCAGCTCAACGGCGGGGGGTCCGTACGAGCAGTACGTC.

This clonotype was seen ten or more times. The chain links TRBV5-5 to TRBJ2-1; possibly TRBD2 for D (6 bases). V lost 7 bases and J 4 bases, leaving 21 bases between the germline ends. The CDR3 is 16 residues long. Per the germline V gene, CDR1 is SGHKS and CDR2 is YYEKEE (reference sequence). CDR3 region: CASFHQPGTAYNEQFF. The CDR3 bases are TGTGCCAGCTTCCACCAGCCTGGGACTGCGTACAATGAGCAGTTCTTC.

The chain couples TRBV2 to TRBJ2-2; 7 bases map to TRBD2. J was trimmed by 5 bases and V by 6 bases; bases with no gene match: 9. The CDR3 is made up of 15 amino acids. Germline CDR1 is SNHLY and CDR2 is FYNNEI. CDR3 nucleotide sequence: TGTGCCAGCAGCGGCGAACAGCGGGGTACCGGGGAGCTGTTTTTT. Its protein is CASSGEQRGTGELFF. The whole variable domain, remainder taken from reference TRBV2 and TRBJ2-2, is EPEVTQTPSHQVTQMGQEVILRCVPISNHLYFYWYRQILGQKVEFLVSFYNNEISEKSEIFDDQFSVERPDGSNFTLKIRSTKLEDSAMYFCASSGEQRGTGELFFGEGSRLTVL.

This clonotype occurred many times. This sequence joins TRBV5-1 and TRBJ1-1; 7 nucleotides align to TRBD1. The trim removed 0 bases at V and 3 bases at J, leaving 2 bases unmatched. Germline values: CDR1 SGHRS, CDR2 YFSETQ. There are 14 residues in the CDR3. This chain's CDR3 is CASSLVRGDTEAFF. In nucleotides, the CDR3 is TGCGCCAGCAGCTTGGTCAGGGGGGACACTGAAGCTTTCTTT.

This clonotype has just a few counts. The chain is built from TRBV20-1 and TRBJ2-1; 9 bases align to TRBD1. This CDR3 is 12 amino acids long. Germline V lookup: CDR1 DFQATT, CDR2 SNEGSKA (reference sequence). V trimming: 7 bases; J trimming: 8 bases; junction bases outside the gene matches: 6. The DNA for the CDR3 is TGCAGTGTTAACAGGGGGCGACATGAGCAGTTCTTC. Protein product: CSVNRGRHEQFF.

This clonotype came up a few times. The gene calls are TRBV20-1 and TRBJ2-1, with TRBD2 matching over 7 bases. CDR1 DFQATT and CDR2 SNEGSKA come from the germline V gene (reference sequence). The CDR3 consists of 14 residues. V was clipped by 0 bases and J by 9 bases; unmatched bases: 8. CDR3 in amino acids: CSARDGGRAGEQFF. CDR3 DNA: TGCAGTGCTAGAGATGGGGGGAGGGCCGGTGAGCAGTTCTTC.

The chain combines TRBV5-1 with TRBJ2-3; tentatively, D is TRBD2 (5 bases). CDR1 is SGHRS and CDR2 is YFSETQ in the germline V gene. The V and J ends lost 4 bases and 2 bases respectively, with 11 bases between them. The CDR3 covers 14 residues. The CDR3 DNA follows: TGCGCCAGCAGCAGAGGGTGGAACACAGATACGCAGTATTTT. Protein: CASSRGWNTDTQYF.

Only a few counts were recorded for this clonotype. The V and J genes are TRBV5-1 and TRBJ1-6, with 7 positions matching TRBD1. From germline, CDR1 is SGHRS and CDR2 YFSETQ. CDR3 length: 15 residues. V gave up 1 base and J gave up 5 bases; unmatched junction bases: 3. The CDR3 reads CASSLSRGNNSPLHF. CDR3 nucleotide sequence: TGCGCCAGCAGCTTGAGCAGGGGGAATAATTCACCCCTCCACTTT.

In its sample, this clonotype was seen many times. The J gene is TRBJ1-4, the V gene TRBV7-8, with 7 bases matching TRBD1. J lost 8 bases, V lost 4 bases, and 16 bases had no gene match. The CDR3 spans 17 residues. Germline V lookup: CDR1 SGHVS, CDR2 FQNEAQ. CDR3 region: CASSSLPTGLVAEKLFF. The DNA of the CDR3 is TGTGCCAGCAGCTCCCTTCCGACAGGGTTAGTTGCCGAAAAACTGTTTTTT.

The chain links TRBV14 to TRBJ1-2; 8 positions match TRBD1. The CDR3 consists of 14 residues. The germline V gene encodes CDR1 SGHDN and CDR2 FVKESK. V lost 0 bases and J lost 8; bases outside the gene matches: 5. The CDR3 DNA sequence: TGTGCCAGCAGCCAAGACAGGGGGCGCAAAGGCTACACCTTC. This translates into CASSQDRGRKGYTF.

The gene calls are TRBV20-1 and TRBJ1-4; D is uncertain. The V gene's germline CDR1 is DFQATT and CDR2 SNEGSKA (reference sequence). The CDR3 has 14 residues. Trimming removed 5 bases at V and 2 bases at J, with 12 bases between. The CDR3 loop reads CSASLPGTNEKLFF. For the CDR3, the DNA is TGCAGTGCTTCCCTTCCGGGGACTAATGAAAAACTGTTTTTT.

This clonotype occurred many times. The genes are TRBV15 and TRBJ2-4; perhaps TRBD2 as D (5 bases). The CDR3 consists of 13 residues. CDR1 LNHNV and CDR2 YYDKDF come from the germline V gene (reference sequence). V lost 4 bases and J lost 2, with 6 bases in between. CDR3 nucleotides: TGTGCCACCAGCACCGGGACCAAAAACATTCAGTACTTC. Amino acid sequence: CATSTGTKNIQYF.